Listed below are T cell receptor beta chains from one sample, sequenced in a study of blood T cell repertoires in COVID-19. Using immunoSEQ multiplex PCR, the repertoire was profiled, and TCRdb retains in-frame clones only, with some absent. This repertoire shows fewer than 250,000 clones, about 93% found once; its top ten account for around 0.86%. The sequenced sample was peripheral blood. The receptors stem from a man aged 25-45 years with COVID-19, enrolled during active disease. CDR3s include the opening cysteine and the closing phenylalanine or tryptophan. The D gene is left open where the match is weak. Size tells how often a clone was seen (once, few, many) or the class of an expanded clone, and some rows leave it out.

D gene	V gene	clone size	J gene	CDR3 DNA	CDR3 protein
TRBD1	TRBV29-1	-	TRBJ1-1	TGCAGCGTGGCCTCAGGGCAGGGGGCCGCGAACACTGAAGCTTTCTTT	CSVASGQGAANTEAFF
-	TRBV19	-	TRBJ2-1	TGTGCCAGTAGTATAGTGGCCTTGCAAAGAGAGCAGTTCTTC	CASSIVALQREQFF
-	TRBV5-1	-	TRBJ1-2	TGCGCCAGCAGCCGAAGGGAGGGGAACTATGGCTACACCTTC	CASSRREGNYGYTF
-	TRBV30	once	TRBJ2-1	TGTGCCTGGAGTGTACGATCGGGCCCCTTTCCTCCTAGGGGAAATGAGCAGTTCTTC	CAWSVRSGPFPPRGNEQFF
TRBD1	TRBV6-2/TRBV6-3	-	TRBJ1-2	TGTGCCAGCAGCCCAGCAGGGACAGACTATGGCTACACCTTC	CASSPAGTDYGYTF
TRBD1	TRBV6-1	-	TRBJ1-2	TGTGCCAGCAGTGATACGGACAGGGCCGTTGGCTACACCTTC	CASSDTDRAVGYTF
TRBD1	TRBV18	-	TRBJ1-4	TGTGCCAGCTCACCACCGGGTAGACAGGGGGCAAGTGAAAAACTGTTTTTT	CASSPPGRQGASEKLFF
TRBD1	TRBV6-4	-	TRBJ1-2	TGTGCCAGCAGTGACTCGACAGGGGGCGGCTACACCTTC	CASSDSTGGGYTF
TRBD1	TRBV9	-	TRBJ1-2	TGTGCCAGCAGCGCCCGAGGGGACAGGGGTCCCTATGGCTACACCTTC	CASSARGDRGPYGYTF
TRBD1	TRBV5-1	-	TRBJ2-3	TGCGCCAGCAGGACCGGGGCGACAGGGCGCCCAGATACGCAGTATTTT	CASRTGATGRPDTQYF
TRBD1	TRBV13	-	TRBJ2-7	TGTGCCAGCAGCGCCCAACAGACAGGGCAGTCCTACGAGCAGTACTTC	CASSAQQTGQSYEQYF
TRBD1	TRBV5-1	-	TRBJ2-1	TGCGCCAGCAGCCCCCGGACAGGGGGCTTATCTCCTACCTACAATGAGCAGTTCTTC	CASSPRTGGLSPTYNEQFF
-	TRBV11-2	-	TRBJ2-1	TGTGCCAGCAGCTTAGGACTGACTAATGAGCAGTTCTTC	CASSLGLTNEQFF
TRBD1	TRBV7-3	-	TRBJ2-2	TGTGCCAGCAGCGGGACAGTGGGCACCGGGGAGCTGTTTTTT	CASSGTVGTGELFF
TRBD1	TRBV5-6	-	TRBJ2-1	TGTGCCAGCAGCTCGGGACAGGGTAGGTCCTACAATGAGCAGTTCTTC	CASSSGQGRSYNEQFF
TRBD2	TRBV5-4	-	TRBJ2-4	TGTGCCAGCAGCGCGACTAGCGGGGGTGTACTAGCCAAAAACATTCAGTACTTC	CASSATSGGVLAKNIQYF
TRBD2	TRBV11-2	-	TRBJ2-2	TGTGCCAGCAGCGGGGCTAGCGGGGGGGCGAACACCGGGGAGCTGTTTTTT	CASSGASGGANTGELFF
TRBD1	TRBV18	-	TRBJ1-6	TGTGCCAGCTCACCATCGGACAGGAGCTCCTATAATTCACCCCTCCACTTT	CASSPSDRSSYNSPLHF
-	TRBV9	-	TRBJ2-1	TGTGCCAGCAGCCCGGGACACGAGCAGTTCTTC	CASSPGHEQFF
TRBD2	TRBV7-3	-	TRBJ2-3	TGTGCCAGCAGCCCTCGGGAGGGGGGGCCAGCAGATACGCAGTATTTT	CASSPREGGPADTQYF
-	TRBV27	-	TRBJ1-1	TGTGCCAGCAGTTTAAAGCCGCAGGGTATCCTCATGAACACTGAAGCTTTCTTT	CASSLKPQGILMNTEAFF
-	TRBV12-3/TRBV12-4	-	TRBJ2-7	TGTGCCAGCAGTGTATCAGGCCTGTACGAGCAGTACTTC	CASSVSGLYEQYF
TRBD2	TRBV27	-	TRBJ2-3	TGTGCCAGCAGTTTATATAGCGTTGGATTGGCGGGGGGCACAGATACGCAGTATTTT	CASSLYSVGLAGGTDTQYF
-	TRBV6-4	-	TRBJ2-3	TGTGCCAGCAGTAAGGAAGCTAGTGACCCAGATACGCAGTATTTT	CASSKEASDPDTQYF
-	TRBV5-1	once	TRBJ1-2	TGCGCCAGCAGCTTGAGGGCAGGGGATGGCTACACCTTC	CASSLRAGDGYTF
-	TRBV10-3	once	TRBJ2-3	TGTGCCATCAGTGAGTTGGCGGGCGAGTCTACAGATACGCAGTATTTT	CAISELAGESTDTQYF
TRBD1	TRBV7-2	-	TRBJ2-7	TGTGCCAGCAGCATAGGGACAGTGTACGAGCAGTACTTC	CASSIGTVYEQYF
TRBD2	TRBV19	-	TRBJ2-7	TGTGCCAGTAGTCCCGGGACTAGCGGGGGGAATTCGTTCTACGAGCAGTACTTC	CASSPGTSGGNSFYEQYF
TRBD2	TRBV18	-	TRBJ2-3	TGTGCCAGCTCACCACGAAGCGGGGGACAAGATACGCAGTATTTT	CASSPRSGGQDTQYF
-	TRBV19	-	TRBJ1-5	TGTGCCAGTAGTATGGCGCCAGGGGACATCTCACTACAGCCCCAGCATTTT	CASSMAPGDISLQPQHF
TRBD1	TRBV25-1	-	TRBJ1-3	TGTGCCAGCAGTTCTGCGGGACAGGGGTGGGGAAACACCATATATTTT	CASSSAGQGWGNTIYF
TRBD1	TRBV10-2	-	TRBJ2-5	TGCGCCAGCAGTGGGGAGGACAGGGGCAACCTCCAAGAGACCCAGTACTTC	CASSGEDRGNLQETQYF
TRBD1	TRBV5-1	few	TRBJ1-2	TGCGCCAGCAGCTGGCGGGACAGGGAAGGCTACACCTTC	CASSWRDREGYTF
TRBD1	TRBV5-1	-	TRBJ1-3	TGCGCCAGCAGCTGGGGGACAGAGGGAAACACCATATATTTT	CASSWGTEGNTIYF
-	TRBV5-1	-	TRBJ2-5	TGCGCCAGCAGCCCGGAAGGAGGGACAGCCCTCCAGTACTTC	CASSPEGGTALQYF
-	TRBV10-2	-	TRBJ1-4	TGCGCCAGCAGTGAGTCGGGGCCCCCCGGAGGGTCTGAAAAACTGTTTTTT	CASSESGPPGGSEKLFF
-	TRBV10-3	once	TRBJ1-4	TGTGCCATCAGTGAGTCATCCGAGAGAGAAAAACTGTTTTTT	CAISESSEREKLFF
-	TRBV28	once	TRBJ2-2	TGTGCCAGCAGTACCCTCGGGGGCGGGGAGCTGTTTTTT	CASSTLGGGELFF
-	TRBV28	-	TRBJ1-3	TGTGCCAGCAGTTTAGAAACATCCACAGGAAACACCATATATTTT	CASSLETSTGNTIYF
TRBD1	TRBV19	-	TRBJ1-2	TGTGCCAGTAGTACCCGGGACAGGGTGGGTGGCTACACCTTC	CASSTRDRVGGYTF
-	TRBV7-6	-	TRBJ2-2	TGTGCCAGCAGCCCCCAGGAGGGGGCAAACACCGGGGAGCTGTTTTTT	CASSPQEGANTGELFF
-	TRBV7-9	-	TRBJ2-7	TGTGCCAGCAGCGCGGGACCAATTATATCCTACGAGCAGTACTTC	CASSAGPIISYEQYF
-	TRBV10-2	-	TRBJ1-2	TGCGCCAGCAGTGGACTTCACCGCTATGGCTACACCTTC	CASSGLHRYGYTF
TRBD2	TRBV7-2	-	TRBJ2-7	TGTGCCAGCAGTCTCCCGGGGGGGCTAACCTACGAGCAGTACTTC	CASSLPGGLTYEQYF
TRBD2	TRBV7-2	-	TRBJ2-2	TGTGCCAGCAGCTACGCCGGGGGGTTCATGACCGGGGAGCTGTTTTTT	CASSYAGGFMTGELFF
-	TRBV19	-	TRBJ1-2	TGTGCCAGTCAACCAACCGAAACTGATTATGGCTACACCTTC	CASQPTETDYGYTF
-	TRBV3-1/TRBV3-2	-	TRBJ1-1	TGTGCCAGCAGCCCCAGCGGGGACATGAACACTGAAGCTTTCTTT	CASSPSGDMNTEAFF
-	TRBV5-1	-	TRBJ2-5	TGCGCCAGCAGCTTGGCACCGGGGGTTCAAGAGACCCAGTACTTC	CASSLAPGVQETQYF
TRBD2	TRBV6-5	-	TRBJ2-5	TGTGCCAGCACCCCACTAGCGGGGGGCCTTTCGTCCCAGTACTTC	CASTPLAGGLSSQYF
-	TRBV19	-	TRBJ1-6	TGTGCCAGTAGTACTCCGAGGGTATTACCTAATTCACCCCTCCACTTT	CASSTPRVLPNSPLHF
-	TRBV15	-	TRBJ1-1	TGTGCCACCAGGCCCAACGCTGACAGGATAAGCACTGAAGCTTTCTTT	CATRPNADRISTEAFF
-	TRBV5-1	-	TRBJ1-6	TGCGCCAGCAGCTTAACAGGACCTAATTCACCCCTCCACTTT	CASSLTGPNSPLHF
TRBD2	TRBV29-1	once	TRBJ2-1	TGCAGCGTAGTGGGTGGGCGGGGGAGGAGCTCCTACAATGAGCAGTTCTTC	CSVVGGRGRSSYNEQFF
TRBD2	TRBV10-3	few	TRBJ2-1	TGTGCCATCGGGGGAAGCGGGGGACTACAGGGAGAGCAGTTCTTC	CAIGGSGGLQGEQFF